Listed here are 25 T cell receptor beta chains from one sample, sequenced in a study of blood T cell repertoires in COVID-19. Repertoires were generated with immunoSEQ multiplex PCR, while TCRdb's copy carries only in-frame clones and drops some. This table has about 200,000 clones, 85% to 90% appearing once. The specimen sequenced was peripheral blood. The origin of the receptors is a man aged 55-75 years with acute or convalescent COVID-19.

The chain links TRBV11-3 to TRBJ2-1, with 9 bases that match TRBD2. CDR1 and CDR2 (germline): SGHNT, YENEEA. Trimming at V came to 4 bases and at J to 5 bases, leaving 9 bases not matched to a gene. This CDR3 has 16 amino acids. The CDR3 protein is CASSSRPGLADNEQFF. CDR3 sequence (DNA): TGTGCCAGCAGCTCCCGGCCGGGACTAGCTGACAATGAGCAGTTCTTC. The full variable domain, rest sourced from reference TRBV11-3 and TRBJ2-1, is EAGVVQSPRYKIIEKKQPVAFWCNPISGHNTLYWYLQNLGQGPELLIRYENEEAVDDSQLPKDRFSAERLKGVDSTLKIQPAELGDSAVYLCASSSRPGLADNEQFFGPGTRLTVL.

This clone occurred once. V usage is TRBV7-8 and J usage is TRBJ2-7; D perhaps matches TRBD1 (5 bases). Trimming removed 1 base from V and 0 bases from J, with 10 bases in between. The CDR3 has 15 residues. Germline V gene sequence: CDR1 SGHVS, CDR2 FQNEAQ. The CDR3 region has the DNA TGTGCCAGCAGCTTAGAGGGGCGGCACTCCTACGAGCAGTACTTC. Amino acids: CASSLEGRHSYEQYF.

The rearrangement joins TRBV5-1 to TRBJ2-3; possible D gene TRBD1, 6 bases. V was clipped by 0 bases and J by 3 bases, with 14 bases between them. The CDR3 spans 16 residues. Per germline, CDR1 SGHRS and CDR2 YFSETQ. CDR3 region: CASSLGFVQGTDTQYF. The DNA for the CDR3 is TGCGCCAGCAGCTTGGGTTTTGTCCAGGGGACAGATACGCAGTATTTT.

The chain joins TRBV18 to TRBJ1-3; 7 positions agree with TRBD1. Germline V gene data show CDR1 as KGHSH and CDR2 as LQKENI. This CDR3 has 16 amino acids. V dropped 2 bases and J dropped 0; count of bases not matched to a gene: 4. CDR3 sequence reads: CASSPRGQSSGNTIYF. CDR3 in DNA: TGTGCCAGCTCACCAAGGGGACAGAGCTCTGGAAACACCATATATTTT.

The chain links TRBV9 to TRBJ2-1, with TRBD2 identical over 10 bases. The CDR3 runs 18 residues. Germline V gives CDR1 SGDLS, CDR2 YYNGEE. Losses at the gene ends were 4 bases for V and 0 bases for J; bases not matched to a gene: 10. For the CDR3, the DNA is TGTGCCAGCAGCTTGAGACCGAGCGGGGGGGCCTCCTACAATGAGCAGTTCTTC. This sequence encodes CASSLRPSGGASYNEQFF.

As to this clone: An end of the junction differs from the germline gene, which may be a read error. The rearrangement uses TRBV20-1 and TRBJ1-2, with 10 bases that match TRBD1. Germline V gene data show CDR1 as DFQATT and CDR2 as SNEGSKA (reference sequence). This CDR3 has 9 amino acids. The CDR3 spells CSASGTGAF. CDR3 coding DNA: TGCAGTGCCTCGGGGACAGGGGCCTTC.

The V and J genes are TRBV21-1 and TRBJ1-3. TRBV21-1 is reported as a pseudogene. The CDR3 spans 15 residues. Written as DNA, the CDR3 is TGTGCCAGCAGCAAAGTGAGTCTTACCGGAAACACCATATATTTT. This codes for CASSKVSLTGNTIYF.

A single count supports this clone. CDR3 amino acids: CASSIVAGSSYEQYF. DNA for the CDR3: TGTGCCAGTAGTATAGTTGCGGGGAGCTCCTACGAGCAGTACTTC. The chain is built from TRBV19 and TRBJ2-7, with D maybe TRBD2 (6 bases). Trimming stripped 1 base from V and 0 bases from J, with 10 bases between. The CDR3 spans 15 residues. Germline lookup yields CDR1 LNHDA and CDR2 SQIVND (reference sequence).

The rearrangement joins TRBV24-1 to TRBJ2-1; 11 bases map to TRBD2. The CDR3 is made up of 17 amino acids. V shed 3 bases, J shed 5 bases, and the junction held 8 bases outside the gene matches. CDR1 and CDR2 (germline): KGHDR, SFDVKD. CDR3 nucleotide sequence: TGTGCCACCAGTGATCCAACTCGACTAGCGGGACACAATGAGCAGTTCTTC. Translating it yields CATSDPTRLAGHNEQFF.

The genes are TRBV7-3 and TRBJ2-2, with no clear D. The CDR3 covers 18 residues. Trimming cost V 2 bases and J 0 bases, with 16 bases left between them. Per germline, CDR1 SGHTA and CDR2 FQGTGA. The chain's CDR3 is CASSLRAPVLANTGELFF. In nucleotides, the CDR3 is TGTGCCAGCAGCTTACGAGCGCCGGTTCTAGCGAACACCGGGGAGCTGTTTTTT.

The chain is built from TRBV14 and TRBJ1-2; perhaps TRBD1 as D (6 bases). Germline lookup yields CDR1 SGHDN and CDR2 FVKESK. The CDR3 is made up of 16 amino acids. Trimming removed 0 bases at V and 7 bases at J, with 18 bases between. CDR3 in DNA: TGTGCCAGCAGCCAAGAAGTCGGCAGGGGTTTGAGTGGCTACACCTTC. Amino acid sequence: CASSQEVGRGLSGYTF. Supplemented by reference TRBV14 and TRBJ1-2, the full variable domain reads EAGVTQFPSHSVIEKGQTVTLRCDPISGHDNLYWYRRVMGKEIKFLLHFVKESKQDESGMPNNRFLAERTGGTYSTLKVQPAELEDSGVYFCASSQEVGRGLSGYTFGSGTRLTVV.

The V call is TRBV28, the J call TRBJ2-3; a weak D match, TRBD2 (6 bases). The CDR3 has 14 amino acids. Trimming cost V 8 bases and J 1 base, with 13 bases left between them. Germline CDR1 MDHEN, CDR2 SYDVKM. Here the CDR3 reads CASAGSYRTDTQYF. CDR3 nucleotides: TGTGCCAGCGCGGGAAGCTACCGCACAGATACGCAGTATTTT.

The chain has TRBV24-1 and TRBJ2-5; TRBD1 matches 7 bases. Per the germline V gene, CDR1 is KGHDR and CDR2 is SFDVKD. The CDR3 runs to 15 residues. Losses at the gene ends were 3 bases for V and 1 base for J; bases not matched to a gene: 4. Here the CDR3 DNA reads TGTGCCACCAGTGATCCGGACAGGTTCCAAGAGACCCAGTACTTC. It is translated as CATSDPDRFQETQYF.

The chain joins TRBV14 to TRBJ2-1, with TRBD2 as a possible D gene (6 bases). In germline, CDR1 is SGHDN, CDR2 FVKESK. The CDR3 has 19 amino acids. V was cut by 1 base and J by 2 bases, with 21 bases left in between. The CDR3 is CASSQGWVAGIDAYNEQFF. Written as DNA, the CDR3 is TGTGCCAGCAGCCAAGGATGGGTCGCGGGAATAGACGCCTACAATGAGCAGTTCTTC. The complete variable domain, with remaining parts taken from reference TRBV14 and TRBJ2-1, reads EAGVTQFPSHSVIEKGQTVTLRCDPISGHDNLYWYRRVMGKEIKFLLHFVKESKQDESGMPNNRFLAERTGGTYSTLKVQPAELEDSGVYFCASSQGWVAGIDAYNEQFFGPGTRLTVL.

This sequence joins TRBV27 and TRBJ2-7; TRBD2 is a possible D gene (6 bases). Trimming took 6 bases from V and 2 from J, leaving 14 bases between them. This CDR3 spans 14 amino acids. CDR1 and CDR2 from the germline V gene are MNHEY and SMNVEV (reference sequence). CDR3 in amino acids: CASRTGTAAYEQYF. CDR3 DNA: TGTGCCAGCAGGACCGGGACTGCTGCCTACGAGCAGTACTTC.

This clone was detected once. The V gene is TRBV3-1 (or the pseudogene TRBV3-2), the J gene TRBJ2-3; maybe TRBD1 (5 bases). CDR1 is LGHDT and CDR2 is YNNKEL in the germline V gene (reference sequence). The length of the CDR3 is 14 residues. The V gene lost 5 bases and the J gene lost 4 bases, with 13 bases spanning the gap. CDR3 sequence reads: CASSGRVGSDTQYF. The DNA for the CDR3 is TGTGCCAGCAGCGGCAGGGTTGGGTCAGATACGCAGTATTTT.

The chain combines TRBV18 with TRBJ2-1; D unresolved. The V gene's germline CDR1 is KGHSH and CDR2 LQKENI. Between the trimmed V and J ends, which lost 3 bases and 5 bases, there was a span of 11 bases. CDR3 length: 14 residues. The CDR3 is CASSPGRLDNEQFF. The CDR3 nucleotides read TGTGCCAGCTCACCGGGCAGGTTAGACAATGAGCAGTTCTTC.

The chain employs TRBV10-3 and TRBJ2-7; 7 bases fit TRBD2. The CDR3 is 14 residues long. Germline V gives CDR1 ENHRY, CDR2 SYGVKD. Losses at the gene ends were 8 bases for V and 7 bases for J; bases not matched to a gene: 14. CDR3 sequence reads: CAIGGVMVWWEQYF. The DNA for the CDR3 is TGTGCCATCGGGGGGGTTATGGTTTGGTGGGAGCAGTACTTC.

J is TRBJ2-1 and V is TRBV7-2; D gene unclear. Trimming pared 5 bases from V and 0 bases from J, leaving 11 bases between. This CDR3 has 15 amino acids. CDR1 and CDR2 (germline): SGHTA, FQGNSA. CDR3 protein: CASSTGGGSYNEQFF. The CDR3 nucleotides are TGTGCCAGCAGCACCGGCGGCGGCTCCTACAATGAGCAGTTCTTC.

The V gene is TRBV7-2, the J gene TRBJ2-1; no reliable D call. Germline CDR1 SGHTA, CDR2 FQGNSA. V was trimmed by 5 bases and J by 0 bases, leaving 14 bases between them. The CDR3 contains 16 residues. Here the CDR3 DNA reads TGTGCCAGCAGCCCCCCGACCCCTAGCTCCTACAATGAGCAGTTCTTC. Translating gives CASSPPTPSSYNEQFF.

In its sample, this clone was seen a few times. The chain uses TRBV15 and TRBJ2-5; 12 bases are shared with TRBD2. V shed 5 bases, J shed 9 bases, and the junction held 4 bases outside the gene matches. The CDR3 contains 13 residues. Germline V lookup: CDR1 LNHNV, CDR2 YYDKDF (reference sequence). The DNA of the CDR3 is TGTGCCACCAGCGGCCGGACTAGCGGGGCCCAGTACTTC. Translated, it gives CATSGRTSGAQYF.

The rearrangement links TRBV19 to TRBJ2-2, with a tentative D call TRBD2 (5 bases). The CDR3 loop spans 14 amino acids. Germline V gene sequence: CDR1 LNHDA, CDR2 SQIVND (reference sequence). V shed 5 bases and J shed 7 bases, with 14 bases lying between them. The CDR3 region is CASSRTVLGGELFF. DNA of the CDR3: TGTGCCAGTAGTCGGACTGTCCTCGGCGGGGAGCTGTTTTTT.

In its sample, this clone was seen once. The J gene is TRBJ1-1, the V gene TRBV5-4; D unresolved. This CDR3 contains 14 residues. The germline V gene encodes CDR1 SGHNT and CDR2 YYREEE (reference sequence). Trimming stripped 4 bases from V and 4 bases from J, with 14 bases between. The CDR3 bases are TGTGCCAGCAGCCCTGGACTGTTTTCCACTGAAGCTTTCTTT. Translated, it gives CASSPGLFSTEAFF.

This chain connects TRBV14 to TRBJ2-7, with D possibly matching TRBD1 (6 bases). Trimming took off 2 bases at V and 3 bases at J, with 14 bases between the two ends. The germline CDR1 and CDR2 sequences are SGHDN and FVKESK. The CDR3 sequence is 15 residues long. The CDR3 region has the DNA TGTGCCAGCAGCCAACAGGGGAGAAGGTACTACGAGCAGTACTTC. Protein sequence: CASSQQGRRYYEQYF.

The V call is TRBV15, the J call TRBJ2-3; TRBD1 might be the D (7 bases). Trimming left V 0 bases short and J 7 bases short, with 14 bases between. Germline V gives CDR1 LNHNV, CDR2 YYDKDF (reference sequence). The CDR3 is made up of 15 amino acids. The CDR3 is CATSRDYQGGNTQYF. CDR3 DNA: TGTGCCACCAGCAGAGATTATCAGGGGGGAAATACGCAGTATTTT.